The 3 T cell receptor beta chains below come from one sample, sequenced in a study of human T cells and chemical hapten exposure. TCRdb re-called the RACE reads through MiXCR, storing one row per CDR3 protein. The repertoire includes some 380,000 distinct CDR3 sequences, about 4.4% of them detected once, and 2% to 2.5% sits in the top ten. As to time point: patch test 1, 2 weeks after DPC sensitization. Stated treatment: therapeutic diphenylcyclopropenone sensitization with weekly scalp DPC. The material was whole blood, obtained in connection with sensitization to the hapten diphenylcyclopropenone (DPC). Receptors were obtained from a woman between 45 and 65 years old with alopecia areata. Some clones in this sample may be carry-over from other donors' samples.

This clonotype was counted between two and nine times. The J gene is TRBJ2-3, the V gene TRBV7-6; 7 positions agree with TRBD2. CDR1 is SGHVS and CDR2 is FNYEAQ in the germline V gene. V trimming: 5 bases; J trimming: 3 bases; junction bases outside the gene matches: 11. CDR3 length: 16 amino acids. CDR3 amino acids: CASSPTGGSRTDTQYF. The CDR3 DNA is TGTGCCAGCAGCCCGACGGGCGGGAGTCGAACAGATACGCAGTATTTT.

This clonotype was recorded at least ten times. V and J are TRBV3-1 and TRBJ2-7, with D perhaps given as TRBD1 or TRBD2 (5 bases each). The germline gives CDR1 LGHDT, CDR2 YNNKEL (reference sequence). With 1 base removed from V and 2 bases from J, the gap between germline ends came to 12 bases. This CDR3 spans 15 amino acids. Here the CDR3 DNA reads TGTGCCAGCAGCCAAGCGGGACGGGCTACCTACGAGCAGTACTTC. Residues: CASSQAGRATYEQYF.

This clonotype appeared many times. The chain has TRBV2 and TRBJ2-2; no definite D call. There are 11 residues in the CDR3. V lost 3 bases, J lost 7 bases, and 3 bases lay in between. Looked up from germline, CDR1 is SNHLY and CDR2 is FYNNEI. The CDR3 loop is CASSDGGELFF. The CDR3, as DNA: TGTGCCAGCAGTGATGGCGGGGAGCTGTTTTTT.